The sequence of this T cell receptor beta chain was determined in a study of response to subunit inactivated influenza vaccine. This clonotype has at least ten counts. From the RT-PCR reads, TCRdb called clonotypes with MiXCR, one entry per CDR3 protein. The sample contains approximately 530,000 distinct CDR3 sequences, approximately 6.9% of which appear only once. The sample consisted of PBMCs from blood, taken around 25 months after vaccination. The TCR was taken from a man aged 50-75 years who received an inactivated influenza vaccine.

The CDR3 protein is CASKSEGNYGYTF. DNA for the CDR3: TGTGCCAGCAAGAGTGAGGGGAACTATGGCTACACCTTC. This chain connects TRBV2 to TRBJ1-2, with a weak D call TRBD1 (5 bases). The V and J ends lost 7 bases and 2 bases respectively, with 11 bases between them. This CDR3 comprises 13 residues. Germline V gene lookup returns CDR1 SNHLY and CDR2 FYNNEI.